This T cell receptor (beta chain) was captured by sequencing in a study of molecular identifiers for immune sequencing clone quantification. Study context: The replicate experiment used RNA from roughly 20,000 or 100,000 naive CD8 cells. This RNA was split into five aliquots, and four of them were sequenced. Whole-study findings and limits: Jurkat TCR RNA that was spiked in from one cell was reportedly detectable among some 980,000 naive cells. Clones of above 20 RNA copies carried over 99% of effector molecules; in naive cells they carried under 1%.

This clonotype was counted at least ten times. What it recognizes is unknown. TCRdb reprocessed the PCR reads via MiXCR and lists one record per CDR3 protein. The data hold about 640,000 distinct CDR3 sequences, with just under 20% observed a single time. Based on a CD8+CD4-CCR7+CD45RA+ profile, naive CD8 T cells were sorted. The CDR3 totals 14 residues. Germline CDR1 reads PRHDT; CDR2 reads FYEKMQ (reference sequence). The J segment lost 3 bases and the V segment lost 5 bases, leaving 6 bases of the junction unmatched. The chain recombines TRBV13 with TRBJ2-7; 8 bases agree with TRBD1. Material for sequencing was naive CD8+ T cells from blood, with Jurkat cell RNA spiked in. Subset here: FACS-sorted CD8+CD4-CCR7+CD45RA+ naive T cells. The clonotype originates from a human donor in good health. Some libraries in this study had Jurkat cell RNA spiked in. CDR3 residues: CASSERTGRYEQYF. The CDR3 nucleotides are TGTGCCAGCAGCGAAAGGACAGGGCGCTACGAGCAGTACTTC.